The 13 T cell receptor beta chains in this list originate from one sample, sequenced in a study of T cell responses to AZD1222 COVID-19 vaccine (dated by TCRdb to 2020 to 2022). The sample's time point label is to be understood as: about 28 days (+/-7) after the second vaccine dose. The library was obtained by the immunoSEQ multiplex PCR assay. In its TCRdb copy, this immuneACCESS table keeps in-frame sequences only and misses some clones. Where compared with another copy, unresolved V genes explain less than half of these, and the others have no known cause. This sample holds 150,000 to 200,000 clones; 90% to 95% were observed only once. The top ten hold 1.5% to 2% of the sample. Sample: peripheral blood, taken 28 days after the second AZD1222 dose. These TCRs come from an adult who received the AZD1222 COVID-19 vaccine.

This chain uses TRBV30 with TRBJ1-2; no firm D call. The CDR3 extends over 15 amino acids. V gave up 4 bases and J gave up 11 bases, with 26 bases separating them. Germline CDR1 GTSNPN, CDR2 SVGIG (reference sequence). The CDR3 loop is CAWIKGGTRVERYTF. The CDR3 DNA reads as TGTGCCTGGATCAAGGGAGGTACCCGGGTCGAGCGGTACACCTTC.

The chain joins TRBV19 to TRBJ1-2, with 7 bases fitting TRBD1. The CDR3 is made up of 15 amino acids. The trim removed 3 bases at V and 8 bases at J, leaving 12 bases unmatched. Germline CDR1 and CDR2: LNHDA and SQIVND (reference sequence). In DNA, the CDR3 is TGTGCCAGTAGTATTGGAGGAGGGGGCCCGCCGGGCTACACCTTC. Residues: CASSIGGGGPPGYTF.

The chain recombines TRBV7-3 with TRBJ2-3; 9 nucleotides align to TRBD2. V shed 7 bases, J shed 5 bases, and the junction held 13 bases outside the gene matches. CDR3 length: 16 amino acids. Looked up from germline, CDR1 is SGHTA and CDR2 is FQGTGA. CDR3 sequence: CASTPGGRGGIDTQYF. In DNA, the CDR3 is TGTGCCAGCACCCCCGGAGGGCGGGGGGGCATAGATACGCAGTATTTT.

The V gene is TRBV2, the J gene TRBJ2-2; TRBD2 aligns across 10 bases. J was trimmed by 7 bases and V by 3 bases; bases with no gene match: 5. The germline CDR1 and CDR2 sequences are SNHLY and FYNNEI. The length of the CDR3 is 15 residues. The CDR3: CASSEGLARGGELFF. DNA for the CDR3: TGTGCCAGCAGTGAGGGACTAGCGCGAGGCGGGGAGCTGTTTTTT.

CDR3 nucleotides: TGTGCCAGCAGCCAGGCTAGCGGGAGCACAGATACGCAGTATTTT. Its translation: CASSQASGSTDTQYF. This rearrangement joins TRBV14 to TRBJ2-3, with TRBD2 matching over 8 bases. Trimming cost V 3 bases and J 0 bases; bases outside gene matches: 2. The V gene's germline CDR1 is SGHDN and CDR2 FVKESK. The CDR3 has 15 amino acids.

This rearrangement joins TRBV6-2 or TRBV6-3 to TRBJ1-2; TRBD1 might be the D (6 bases). V gave up 0 bases and J gave up 6 bases, with 11 bases separating them. The CDR3 extends over 14 amino acids. Germline CDR1 reads MNHEY; CDR2 reads SVGEGT. The DNA of the CDR3 is TGTGCCAGCAGTTACTCACAGGGATCCCATGGCTACACCTTC. Residues: CASSYSQGSHGYTF.

The chain combines TRBV6-4 with TRBJ1-5, with D tentatively TRBD1 (5 bases). Trimming took 4 bases from V and 2 from J, leaving 12 bases between them. The length of the CDR3 is 15 residues. Germline loops: CDR1 MRHNA, CDR2 SNTAGT. CDR3 in amino acids: CASSGTSSGNQPQHF. The CDR3 coding sequence is TGTGCCAGCAGTGGGACAAGCAGCGGCAATCAGCCCCAGCATTTT.

The chain links TRBV10-2 to TRBJ1-1, with a possible D match to TRBD1 (6 bases). V dropped 4 bases and J dropped 8 bases, with 17 bases sitting between them. CDR3 length: 14 residues. The V gene's germline CDR1 is WSHSY and CDR2 SAAADI. CDR3 nucleotide sequence: TGCGCCAGCAGTGTGTGGGGGGCAGGGTCAGAAGCTTTCTTT. Its translation is CASSVWGAGSEAFF.

In this sample, this clone turned up once. The chain carries TRBV11-2 and TRBJ2-5, with a weak D call TRBD2 (5 bases). The CDR3 totals 13 residues. The V gene lost 5 bases and the J gene lost 4 bases, with 11 bases spanning the gap. Germline V gives CDR1 SGHAT, CDR2 FQNNGV. CDR3 nucleotides: TGTGCCAGCAGCCTCAACCGGGGAGAGACCCAGTACTTC. Protein sequence: CASSLNRGETQYF.

The genes are TRBV11-2 and TRBJ1-5; 7 bases are shared with TRBD1. V gave up 5 bases and J gave up 0 bases; unmatched junction bases: 7. The CDR3 runs to 16 residues. CDR1 and CDR2 from the germline V gene are SGHAT and FQNNGV. CDR3 sequence: CASSISGQLSNQPQHF. The CDR3 DNA reads as TGTGCCAGCAGCATTTCGGGACAGCTTAGCAATCAGCCCCAGCATTTT. Full variable domain (remainder filled in from reference TRBV11-2 and TRBJ1-5): EAGVAQSPRYKIIEKRQSVAFWCNPISGHATLYWYQQILGQGPKLLIQFQNNGVVDDSQLPKDRFSAERLKGVDSTLKIQPAKLEDSAVYLCASSISGQLSNQPQHFGDGTRLSIL.

The rearrangement links TRBV6-5 to TRBJ2-5, with 10 bases that match TRBD2. V gave up 6 bases and J gave up 1 base; unmatched junction bases: 5. The CDR3 is made up of 15 amino acids. Per the germline V gene, CDR1 is MNHEY and CDR2 is SVGAGI. DNA for the CDR3: TGTGCCAGCAGCCCAGCGGGGGGGCCCCAAGAGACCCAGTACTTC. Encoded protein: CASSPAGGPQETQYF.

The chain carries TRBV12-3 or TRBV12-4 and TRBJ2-4, with no clear D. This CDR3 is 13 amino acids long. Trimming stripped 5 bases from V and 1 base from J, with 6 bases between. Written as DNA, the CDR3 is TGTGCCAGCAGTGCCGCCGCCAAAAACATTCAGTACTTC. Amino acids: CASSAAAKNIQYF.

The chain uses TRBV5-8 and TRBJ1-6, with D possibly matching TRBD1 (5 bases). Germline loops: CDR1 SGHTS, CDR2 YDEGEE. This CDR3 region has 14 residues. The ends were cut back, 2 bases at V and 10 bases at J, with 13 bases in the middle. The CDR3 region has the DNA TGTGCCAGCAGCTTTCGTCAGGGCAACTCACCCCTCCACTTT. This gives the protein CASSFRQGNSPLHF.